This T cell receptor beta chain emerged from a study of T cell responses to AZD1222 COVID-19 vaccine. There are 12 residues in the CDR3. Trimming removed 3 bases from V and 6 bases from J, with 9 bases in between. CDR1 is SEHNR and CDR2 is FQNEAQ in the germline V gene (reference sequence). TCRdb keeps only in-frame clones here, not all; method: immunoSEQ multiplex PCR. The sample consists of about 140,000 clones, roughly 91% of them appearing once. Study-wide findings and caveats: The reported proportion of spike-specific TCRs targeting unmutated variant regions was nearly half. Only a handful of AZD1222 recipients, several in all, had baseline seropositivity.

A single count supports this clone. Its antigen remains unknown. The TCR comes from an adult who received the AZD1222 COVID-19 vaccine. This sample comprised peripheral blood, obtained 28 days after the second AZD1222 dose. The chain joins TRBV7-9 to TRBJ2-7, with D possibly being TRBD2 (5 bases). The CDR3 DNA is TGTGCCAGCAGCTTTGACCGGGGCGAGCAGTACTTC. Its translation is CASSFDRGEQYF.